Here is one T cell receptor (beta chain) with its context. The sorted-subset replicate PCRs were given 200 ng DNA, which is around 29,000 T cell genomes. Sequencing was performed with immunoSEQ multiplex PCR; in TCRdb, only in-frame clones are kept and a portion is missing. Here the sample spans 2 million to 2.5 million clones, around 93% being singletons. Looked up from germline, CDR1 is LNHDA and CDR2 is SQIVND (reference sequence). Trimming took 1 base from V and 0 from J, leaving 10 bases between them. This CDR3 comprises 15 residues. These data originate in a study of shared clonotypes between healthy human individuals. It was CD45RO-negative cells, positively selected for CCR7, that made up naive CD8 cells, with terminally differentiated effector memory CD45RA+ cells excluded.

The origin of this receptor is a man aged 18 to 30 in good health. Some clones in this sample may be carry-over from other donors' samples. Sequencing was performed on naive CD8+ T cells from PBMCs. The chain has TRBV19 and TRBJ2-7; no firm D call. The CDR3 nucleotides are TGTGCCAGTAGTATAGGTGGCGGAACCTCCTACGAGCAGTACTTC. This translates into CASSIGGGTSYEQYF. Full variable domain (outside the CDR3, taken from reference TRBV19 and TRBJ2-7): DGGITQSPKYLFRKEGQNVTLSCEQNLNHDAMYWYRQDPGQGLRLIYYSQIVNDFQKGDIAEGYSVSREKKESFPLTVTSAQKNPTAFYLCASSIGGGTSYEQYFGPGTRLTVT.